These 5 T cell receptor beta chains were sequenced from one sample in a study of PD-1 blockade in classical Hodgkin lymphoma. Data came from immunoSEQ multiplex PCR; TCRdb stores just in-frame clones and leaves some out. The sample consists of some 100,000 clones, 85% to 95% of them appearing once. As to time point: cycle 4 day 1 (C4D1), after more than 5 weeks of nivolumab. All the patients suffered relapse after autologous stem cell transplantation, and brentuximab vedotin exposure differed. The specimen comprised peripheral blood mononuclear cells (PBMCs), sampled before the fourth cycle of nivolumab. The receptors were gathered from a human donor with classical Hodgkin lymphoma.

The rearrangement uses TRBV10-3 and TRBJ1-1; D remains ambiguous. Germline CDR1 ENHRY, CDR2 SYGVKD. V dropped 2 bases and J dropped 3 bases, with 7 bases sitting between them. This CDR3 is built from 13 residues. The CDR3 sequence: CAISEDRYTEAFF. Here the CDR3 DNA reads TGTGCCATCAGTGAGGACCGCTACACTGAAGCTTTCTTT.

The rearrangement uses TRBV5-1 and TRBJ2-6, with 9 nucleotides matching TRBD1. After removal of 4 bases from V and 0 bases from J, the junction contained 8 bases not matched to a gene. This CDR3 has 18 amino acids. The germline V gene encodes CDR1 SGHRS and CDR2 YFSETQ. The CDR3, as DNA: TGCGCCAGCAGCCCATCGGGACAGGGTTCCTCTGGGGCCAACGTCCTGACTTTC. It specifies CASSPSGQGSSGANVLTF. The entire variable domain, with the rest obtained from reference TRBV5-1 and TRBJ2-6, is as follows: KAGVTQTPRYLIKTRGQQVTLSCSPISGHRSVSWYQQTPGQGLQFLFEYFSETQRNKGNFPGRFSGRQFSNSRSEMNVSTLELGDSALYLCASSPSGQGSSGANVLTFGAGSRLTVL.

The chain employs TRBV7-8 and TRBJ2-5; D unresolved. Trimming removed 1 base from V and 5 bases from J, with 14 bases in between. Germline CDR1 and CDR2: SGHVS and FQNEAQ. The CDR3 sequence is 15 residues long. The CDR3: CASSLVRYRLETQYF. In DNA, the CDR3 is TGTGCCAGCAGCTTAGTCAGGTACCGCCTGGAGACCCAGTACTTC.

V is TRBV28 and J is TRBJ2-5; 9 nucleotides agree with TRBD2. The CDR3 sequence is 16 residues long. The V gene's germline CDR1 is MDHEN and CDR2 SYDVKM. Unmatched junction bases numbered 4, after V lost 1 base and J lost 1 base. This CDR3 reads CASSLYLAGTQETQYF. Here the CDR3 DNA reads TGTGCCAGCAGTTTATACCTAGCGGGGACCCAAGAGACCCAGTACTTC.

The rearrangement uses TRBV6-1 and TRBJ1-1; D gene uncertain. Germline CDR1 and CDR2: MNHNS and SASEGT. The CDR3 has 13 amino acids. Trimming cost V 11 bases and J 0 bases, with 13 bases left between them. CDR3 sequence: CAVRLGMNTEAFF. The CDR3 nucleotides read TGTGCCGTCCGTCTAGGGATGAACACTGAAGCTTTCTTT.